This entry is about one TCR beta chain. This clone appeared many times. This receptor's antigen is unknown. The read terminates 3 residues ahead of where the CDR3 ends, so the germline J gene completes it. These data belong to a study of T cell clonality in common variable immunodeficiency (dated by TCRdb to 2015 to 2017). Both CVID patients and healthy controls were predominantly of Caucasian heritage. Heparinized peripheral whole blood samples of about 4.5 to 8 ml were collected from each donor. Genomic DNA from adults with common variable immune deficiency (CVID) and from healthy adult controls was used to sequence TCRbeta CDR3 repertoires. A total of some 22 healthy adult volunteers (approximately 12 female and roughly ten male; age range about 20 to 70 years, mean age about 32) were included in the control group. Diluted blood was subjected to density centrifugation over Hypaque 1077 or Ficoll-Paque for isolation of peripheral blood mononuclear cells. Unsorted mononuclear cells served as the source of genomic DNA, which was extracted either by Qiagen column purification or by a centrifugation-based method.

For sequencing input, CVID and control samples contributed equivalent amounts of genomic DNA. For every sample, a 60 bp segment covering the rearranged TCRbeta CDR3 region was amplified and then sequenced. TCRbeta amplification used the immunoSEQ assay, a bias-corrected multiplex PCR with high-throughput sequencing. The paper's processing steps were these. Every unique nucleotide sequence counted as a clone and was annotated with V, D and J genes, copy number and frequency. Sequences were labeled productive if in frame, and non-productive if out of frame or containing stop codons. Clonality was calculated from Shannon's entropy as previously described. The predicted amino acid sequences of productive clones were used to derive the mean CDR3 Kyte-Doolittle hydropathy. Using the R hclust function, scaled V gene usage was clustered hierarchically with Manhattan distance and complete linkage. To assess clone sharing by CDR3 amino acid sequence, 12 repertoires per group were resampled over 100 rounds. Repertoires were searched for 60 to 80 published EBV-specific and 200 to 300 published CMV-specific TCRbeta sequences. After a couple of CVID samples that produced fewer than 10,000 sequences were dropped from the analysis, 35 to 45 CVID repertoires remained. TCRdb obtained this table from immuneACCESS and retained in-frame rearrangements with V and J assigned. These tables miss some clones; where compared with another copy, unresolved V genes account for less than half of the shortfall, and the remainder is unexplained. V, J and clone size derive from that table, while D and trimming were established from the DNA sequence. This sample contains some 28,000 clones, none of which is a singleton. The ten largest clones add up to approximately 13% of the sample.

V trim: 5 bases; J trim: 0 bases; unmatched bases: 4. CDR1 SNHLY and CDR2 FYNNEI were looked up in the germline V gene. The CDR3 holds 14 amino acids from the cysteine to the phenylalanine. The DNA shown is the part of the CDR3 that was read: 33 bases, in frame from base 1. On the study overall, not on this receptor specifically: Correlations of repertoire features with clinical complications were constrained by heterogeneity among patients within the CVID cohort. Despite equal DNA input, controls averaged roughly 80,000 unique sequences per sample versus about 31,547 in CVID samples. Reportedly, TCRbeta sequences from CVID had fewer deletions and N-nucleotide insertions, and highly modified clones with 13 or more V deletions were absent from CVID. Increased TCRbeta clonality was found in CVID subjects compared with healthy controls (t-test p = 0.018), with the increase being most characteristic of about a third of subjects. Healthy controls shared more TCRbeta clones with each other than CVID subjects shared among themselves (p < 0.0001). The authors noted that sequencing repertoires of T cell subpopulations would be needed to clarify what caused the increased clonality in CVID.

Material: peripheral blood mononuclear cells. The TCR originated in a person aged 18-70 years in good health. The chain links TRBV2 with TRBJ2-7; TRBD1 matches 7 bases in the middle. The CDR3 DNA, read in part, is TGTGCCAGCAGTATGGACAGGAACTCCTACGAG. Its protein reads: CASSMDRNSYE. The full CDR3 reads CASSMDRNSYEQYF.